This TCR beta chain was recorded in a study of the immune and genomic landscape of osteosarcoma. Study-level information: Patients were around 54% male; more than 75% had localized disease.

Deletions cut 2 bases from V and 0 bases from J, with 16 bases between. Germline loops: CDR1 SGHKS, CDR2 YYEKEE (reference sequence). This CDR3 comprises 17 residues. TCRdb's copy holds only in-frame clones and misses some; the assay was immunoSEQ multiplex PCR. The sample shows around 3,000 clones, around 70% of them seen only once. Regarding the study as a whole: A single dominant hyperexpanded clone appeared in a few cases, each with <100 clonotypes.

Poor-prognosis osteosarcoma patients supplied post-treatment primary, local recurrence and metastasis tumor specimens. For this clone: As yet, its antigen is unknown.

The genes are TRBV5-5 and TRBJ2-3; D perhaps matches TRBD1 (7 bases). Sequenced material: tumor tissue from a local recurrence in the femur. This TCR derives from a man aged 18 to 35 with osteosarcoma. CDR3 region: CASSLAGGPASTDTQYF. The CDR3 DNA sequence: TGTGCCAGCAGCTTAGCAGGGGGGCCTGCTAGCACAGATACGCAGTATTTT.